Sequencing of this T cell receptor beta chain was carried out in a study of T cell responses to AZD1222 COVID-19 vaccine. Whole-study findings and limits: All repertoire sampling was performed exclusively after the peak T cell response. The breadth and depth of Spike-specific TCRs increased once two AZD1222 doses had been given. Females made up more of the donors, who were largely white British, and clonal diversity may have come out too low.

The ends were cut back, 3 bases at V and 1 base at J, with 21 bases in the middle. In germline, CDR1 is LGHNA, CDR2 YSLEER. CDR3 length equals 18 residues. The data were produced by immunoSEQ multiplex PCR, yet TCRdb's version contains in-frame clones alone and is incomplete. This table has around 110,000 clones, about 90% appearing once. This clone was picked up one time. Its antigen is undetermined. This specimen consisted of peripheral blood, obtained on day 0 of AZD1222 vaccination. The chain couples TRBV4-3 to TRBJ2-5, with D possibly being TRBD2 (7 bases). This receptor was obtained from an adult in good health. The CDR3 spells CASSHVRGRGRAQETQYF. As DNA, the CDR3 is TGCGCCAGCAGCCATGTGCGGGGGAGGGGGAGGGCCCAAGAGACCCAGTACTTC.